This entry features one T cell receptor beta chain sequence. Antigen specificity is unknown. The data were taken from a study of shared clonotypes between healthy human individuals. Whole-study findings and limits: Memory subsets generally showed smaller estimated richness than naive subsets did.

TCRdb's table, derived via immunoSEQ multiplex PCR, lists solely in-frame clones and lacks some. The sample has some 2 million clones; 95% are singletons. This receptor was obtained from a man aged 18 to 35 in good health. The specimen sequenced was naive CD4+ T cells sorted from blood. Subset here: CD45RA+ positively selected.

The CDR3 loop reads CASSHGDRAVSGYTF. For the CDR3, the DNA is TGTGCCAGCAGCCACGGGGACCGAGCCGTTTCTGGCTACACCTTC. V is TRBV7-9 and J is TRBJ1-2, with D tentatively TRBD1 (5 bases). The V end was cut by 5 bases, the J end by 7 bases, with 20 bases between. This CDR3 is 15 amino acids long. Germline assignment: CDR1 SEHNR and CDR2 FQNEAQ (reference sequence).